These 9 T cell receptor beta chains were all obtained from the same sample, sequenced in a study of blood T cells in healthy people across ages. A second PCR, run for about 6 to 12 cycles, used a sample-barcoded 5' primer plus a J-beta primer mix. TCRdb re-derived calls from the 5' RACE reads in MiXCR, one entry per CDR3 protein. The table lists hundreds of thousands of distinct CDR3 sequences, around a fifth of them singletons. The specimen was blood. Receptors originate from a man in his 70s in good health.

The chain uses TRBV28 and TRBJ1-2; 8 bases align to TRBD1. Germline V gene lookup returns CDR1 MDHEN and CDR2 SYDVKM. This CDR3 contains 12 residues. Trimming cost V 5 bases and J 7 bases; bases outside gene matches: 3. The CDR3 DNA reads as TGTGCCAGCAGTATCGACAGGGGTGGCTACACCTTC. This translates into CASSIDRGGYTF.

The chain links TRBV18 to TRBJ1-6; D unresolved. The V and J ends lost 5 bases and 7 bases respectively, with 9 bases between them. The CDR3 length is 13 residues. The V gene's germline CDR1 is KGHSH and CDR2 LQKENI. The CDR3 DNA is TGTGCCAGCTCAAATACAGCAAATTCACCCCTCCACTTT. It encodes CASSNTANSPLHF.

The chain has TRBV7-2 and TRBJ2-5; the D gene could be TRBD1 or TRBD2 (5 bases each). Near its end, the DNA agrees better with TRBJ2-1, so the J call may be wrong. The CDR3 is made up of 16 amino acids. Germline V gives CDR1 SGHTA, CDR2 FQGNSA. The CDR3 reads CASSLVGTSSLREQFF. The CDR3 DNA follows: TGTGCCAGCAGCTTAGTTGGGACCAGTTCCCTCCGGGAGCAGTTCTTC.

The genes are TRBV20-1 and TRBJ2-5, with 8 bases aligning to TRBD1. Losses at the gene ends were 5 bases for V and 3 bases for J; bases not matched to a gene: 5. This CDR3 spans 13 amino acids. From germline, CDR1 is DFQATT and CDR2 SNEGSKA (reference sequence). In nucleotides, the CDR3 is TGCAGTGCTCAGAACAGGGGGAAAGAGACCCAGTACTTC. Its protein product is CSAQNRGKETQYF.

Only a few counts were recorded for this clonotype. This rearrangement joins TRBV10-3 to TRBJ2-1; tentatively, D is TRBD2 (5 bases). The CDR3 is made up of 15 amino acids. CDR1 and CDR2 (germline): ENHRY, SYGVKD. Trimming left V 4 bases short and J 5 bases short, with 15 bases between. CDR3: CAISGGFGKHNEQFF. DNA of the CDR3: TGTGCCATCAGTGGGGGTTTCGGGAAGCACAATGAGCAGTTCTTC.

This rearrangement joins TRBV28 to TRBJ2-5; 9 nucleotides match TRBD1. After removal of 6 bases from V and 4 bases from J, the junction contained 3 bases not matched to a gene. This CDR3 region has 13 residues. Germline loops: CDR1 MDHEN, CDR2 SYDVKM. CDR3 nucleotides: TGTGCCAGCAGGAGGACAGGGGCAGAGACCCAGTACTTC. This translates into CASRRTGAETQYF.

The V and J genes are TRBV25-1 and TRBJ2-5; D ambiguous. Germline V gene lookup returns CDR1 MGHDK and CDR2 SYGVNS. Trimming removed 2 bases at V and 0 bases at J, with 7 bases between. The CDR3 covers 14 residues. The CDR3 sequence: CASSEPEYQETQYF. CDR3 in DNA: TGTGCCAGCAGTGAACCCGAGTACCAAGAGACCCAGTACTTC.

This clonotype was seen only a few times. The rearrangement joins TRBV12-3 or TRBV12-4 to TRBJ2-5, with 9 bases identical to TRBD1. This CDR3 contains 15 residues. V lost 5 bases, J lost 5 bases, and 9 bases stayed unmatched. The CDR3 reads CASSPNRGPGETQYF. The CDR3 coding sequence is TGTGCCAGCAGTCCCAACAGGGGGCCGGGGGAGACCCAGTACTTC.

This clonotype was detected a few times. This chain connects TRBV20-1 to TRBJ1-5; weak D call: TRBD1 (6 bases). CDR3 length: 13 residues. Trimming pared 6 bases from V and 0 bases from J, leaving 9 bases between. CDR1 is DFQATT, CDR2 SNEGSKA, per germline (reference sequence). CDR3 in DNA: TGCAGTGCGAGGGACAATAGCAATCAGCCCCAGCATTTT. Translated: CSARDNSNQPQHF.